Below, 4 T cell receptor beta chains from the same sample are listed, as sequenced in a study of cytomegalovirus exposure and HLA in healthy donors. Primers for the PCR totalled 60 Vbeta and 13 Jbeta. Here immunoSEQ multiplex PCR was the method, and the copy in TCRdb shows in-frame clones only, minus some. The sample lists 90,000 to 150,000 clones; about 72% were seen once. What was sequenced was PBMCs. The receptor source for this set is a man over 45 in good health and CMV-seropositive.

This chain links TRBV19 with TRBJ2-5; D may be TRBD1 (6 bases). The CDR3 is 21 amino acids. Germline lookup yields CDR1 LNHDA and CDR2 SQIVND (reference sequence). Trimming pared 1 base from V and 0 bases from J, leaving 27 bases between. The CDR3 sequence: CASSIAHATPTGTSNQETQYF. The DNA for the CDR3 is TGTGCCAGTAGTATAGCCCATGCCACACCAACCGGGACATCGAACCAAGAGACCCAGTACTTC.

This clone was detected only a few times. This rearrangement joins TRBV5-1 to TRBJ1-6; 8 bases are a match to TRBD1. Germline CDR1 is SGHRS and CDR2 is YFSETQ. The CDR3 totals 16 residues. J gave up 2 bases and V 4 bases, and 5 bases lay outside the gene matches. CDR3 sequence reads: CASSPGQDPYNSPLHF. The CDR3 bases are TGCGCCAGCAGCCCGGGACAGGACCCCTATAATTCACCCCTCCACTTT.

The rearrangement joins TRBV5-1 to TRBJ2-5, with D possibly TRBD1 on 6 matching bases. Germline V gives CDR1 SGHRS, CDR2 YFSETQ. Trimming pared 0 bases from V and 5 bases from J, leaving 11 bases between. The CDR3 totals 14 residues. The CDR3 loop is CASSLEGRGETQYF. DNA for the CDR3: TGCGCCAGCAGCTTGGAAGGCAGGGGCGAGACCCAGTACTTC.

The rearrangement joins TRBV7-6 to TRBJ2-5; D not certain. Trimming removed 2 bases from V and 2 bases from J, with 9 bases in between. Germline V CDR1 and CDR2: SGHVS, FNYEAQ. This CDR3 has 14 amino acids. CDR3: CASSLTAGQETQYF. The CDR3 DNA reads TGTGCCAGCAGCTTAACGGCAGGTCAAGAGACCCAGTACTTC.